This T cell receptor (beta chain) came from a study of regulatory T cells in long-lasting Graves disease. Turning to the study itself: Antithyroid drug use was under 3 months in newly diagnosed Graves' patients.

This CDR3 comprises 15 residues. Germline CDR1 ENHRY, CDR2 SYGVKD. The V gene end was trimmed by 6 bases and the J gene end by 3 bases; junction bases not matched to a gene: 5. Library construction for TCR beta used iRepertoire HTBI primers and Arm-PCR of CDR3 regions. In TCRdb, the multiplex PCR reads were re-called with MiXCR into one record per CDR3 protein. The sample consists of some 320,000 distinct CDR3 sequences, 18% of them appearing once. This clonotype was found many times. Specified time point: newly diagnosed GD, antithyroid drugs for less than 3 months. From RNA extracted from PBMCs, the TCR library was made. As collected, the peripheral blood samples measured 8 to 9 milliliters each and went into EDTA tubes.

The receptor's source is a female donor with Graves disease. The J gene is TRBJ2-4, the V gene TRBV10-3; 10 nucleotides align to TRBD1. Source: peripheral blood mononuclear cells (PBMCs), taken at new diagnosis, from a patient treated with antithyroid drugs. The CDR3 DNA reads as TGTGCCATCAGCAGGACAGGGGGGGGCAAAAACATTCAGTACTTC. Amino acids: CAISRTGGGKNIQYF.